This T cell receptor beta chain was captured in a study of identical twins (dated by TCRdb to between 2015 and 2016). At the level of the whole study: To test whether fetal clonotypes persist, the study used deep sequencing on TCR alpha and beta repertoires from monozygotic twins, unrelated adults of various ages, and cord blood. To rule out contamination, the twin experiments were replicated at different times with different library preparation protocols.

A note on this clonotype: This receptor's antigen is unknown. Base qualities are not at hand, and no much larger clone is one base apart.

Receptors were amplified or captured by 5' RACE. Sequencing took place on an Illumina HiSeq 2000. Template switching added a universal primer binding site, and the final cDNA carried a unique molecular identifier that allowed TCR cDNA molecules to be counted accurately. First-strand cDNA for TCR alpha and beta chains was synthesized from specific primers in the conserved constant-segment region. Each cDNA library was double barcoded, with a SMART-Mk sample barcode plus Illumina barcodes, to control for contamination. TruSeq adapter sequences and Illumina sample barcodes were added in two successive PCR steps. Sequencing of the TCR alpha and beta cDNA libraries was done on the Illumina HiSeq platform using custom primers. In the paper's pipeline: MiGEC processed the raw reads to extract unique molecular identifiers, while MiXCR was used to determine the CDR3 positions. Recombination models were inferred per individual with the repgenHMM and IGoR tools using an EM algorithm. The analysis of shared clonotypes was done with the tcR package in R, with sharing normalized by the product of cloneset sizes. Out-of-frame nonproductive sequences were analyzed to study raw recombination free of thymic and clonal selection effects. The public reads were quality trimmed at Q25 with fastp and then assembled into clones with MiXCR by TCRdb, keeping productive beta chains. Every CDR3 protein is listed once, alongside the most common genes and DNA of its rows. TCRdb, not the original authors, processed these V and J calls. This sample gives about 570,000 distinct CDR3 sequences in total; 9.6% of them show up just once. The ten largest clones represent roughly 3% of the sample.

All donors were healthy Caucasians. Three pairs of female monozygotic twins, all aged roughly 18 to 30 years, were included in the twin cohort. The RNA used for TCR libraries was isolated from peripheral blood mononuclear cells. V ends up 5 bases short and J 2 bases short, with an unmatched junction base count of 8. The germline V gene sets CDR1 to SGHNT and CDR2 to YENEEA. There are 17 amino acids in the CDR3, from cysteine to phenylalanine inclusive. Kept here is only the CDR3 DNA, which spans 51 bases and is read in frame from base 1. Overall results and qualifications from the work: Compared with coincidental sharing between unrelated individuals, an excess of low generation-probability sequences was observed among out-of-frame TCR alpha sequences shared between twins. Because the same donors could not be followed over many years, the conclusions depended on cross-sectional statistical analysis. Invariant T cells such as MAIT and iNKT could partly confound zero-insertion analyses, though diverse VJ usage argued against this for most clonotypes. Excess twin sharing in beta out-of-frame sequences was weaker because fewer shared sequences lowered the signal-to-noise ratio. Abundant cord blood beta clonotypes had fewer insertions, young adult naive repertoires showed a similar but weaker trend, and memory repertoires showed no such trend. In monozygotic twins, recombination models systematically underestimated out-of-frame TCR alpha sharing, but the models matched the sharing seen between unrelated individuals.

The same sample was also used in a study of yellow fever vaccine responses in identical twins. Looking at the second paper: The authors reported that the T cell response to vaccination in identical twins appeared partly convergent and partly personalized. The study precisely tracked vaccine-responding T cell clones in identical twins.

The chain is encoded by TRBV11-3 joined to TRBJ2-3, with 12 middle bases fitting TRBD2. Specimen: PBMCs. The sequence was obtained from a woman between 18 and 29 years old in good health. The sequenced DNA is TGTGCCAGCAGCCCGAGACTAGCGGGGGAGCTCACAGATACGCAGTATTTT. The translation is CASSPRLAGELTDTQYF.